The sequence of this T cell receptor beta chain was determined in a study of T-cell reconstitution after alpha-beta-depleted transplantation in children. This CDR3 region has 16 residues. The germline V gene has CDR1 SGDLS and CDR2 YYNGEE. Trimming cost V 0 bases and J 4 bases; bases outside gene matches: 1. This clonotype was seen a few times. Unique molecular identifiers tagged the TCRbeta library. TCRdb re-called the PCR reads through MiXCR, storing one row per CDR3 protein. This sample has some 500,000 distinct CDR3 sequences, with about 33% found just once. The sample was PBMCs from the stem cell graft donor, taken from the stem cell graft. The genes are TRBV9 and TRBJ2-2; 12 bases are a match to TRBD2. The clonotype originates from a human donor who donated a stem cell graft to a child with aplastic anemia. The DNA of the CDR3 is TGTGCCAGCAGCGTAGGACTAGCGGGAGCCACCGGGGAGCTGTTTTTT. Protein product: CASSVGLAGATGELFF. Full variable domain (outside the CDR3, taken from reference TRBV9 and TRBJ2-2): DSGVTQTPKHLITATGQRVTLRCSPRSGDLSVYWYQQSLDQGLQFLIQYYNGEERAKGNILERFSAQQFPDLHSELNLSSLELGDSALYFCASSVGLAGATGELFFGEGSRLTVL.